This T cell receptor (beta chain) stems from a study of shared clonotypes between healthy human individuals (dated by TCRdb to 2018 to 2020). With regard to the full study: A few men and a couple of women, aged 18 to 49 years, made up the cohort. For each donor, three plates each were used for CD4 naive and CD4 memory, two plates were used for CD8 naive, and one plate was used for CD8 memory. To estimate repertoire size and how much clonotype sharing occurs between individuals, the study deeply sequenced the blood TCR repertoires of roughly 5 healthy adults. Libraries were prepared and TCR repertoires were sequenced by different laboratories using diverse techniques, in order to increase sequencing depth and limit assay-specific biases. Leukapheresis yielded between about 0.9 and 9.5 billion PBMCs per donor.

This clone has just a few counts. The clone's antigen remains unknown. The input lacks base qualities; no much larger clone sits a single base away. The donors were healthy, HIV-negative adults with no recently reported acute infections or vaccinations. Every donor was a Caucasian adult residing in Nashville, Tennessee, USA. Magnetic negative selection was used to enrich CD4+ T cells, after which naive cells were positively selected on CD45RA and the negative fraction became the memory subset. Blood was collected by leukapheresis, and PBMCs were isolated by Ficoll-Histopaque density gradient centrifugation and then cryopreserved in liquid nitrogen vapor phase. Purity and quantity of every magnetically sorted T cell population were checked by analytical flow cytometry. Genomic DNA was isolated from each sorted fraction and quantified by UV absorbance on a Nanodrop 2000c. Overall results and qualifications from the work: Compared with non-shared clonotypes, clonotypes shared by all four sorted-subset donors had higher generation probabilities. Larger estimated clonotype richness was generally found for naive subsets than for memory subsets. Across a handful of donors, around 5% of naive CD4, roughly 3.5% of naive CD8, about 2.3% of memory CD4, and approximately 0.4% of memory CD8 clonotypes were shared. Because the study included only a small number of donors, the genetic and exposure-history diversity represented was limited. Incomplete sequencing was indicated by rarefaction of sorted-subset datasets, despite the large sequencing depth. Only blood was sampled, and tissue TCR repertoires likely differ from those in blood. Based on pairwise subsampling, the degree of clonotype sharing among donors was expected to be affected by sequencing depth.

Using the deep immunoSEQ assay, multiplex PCR amplified TCR CDR3 regions from genomic DNA. Extracted genomic DNA from each cell subset was distributed evenly across all wells of several immunoSEQ 96-well plates, and each plate was treated as a replicate. For sorted subsets, around 200 ng genomic DNA, equal to approximately 30,000 T cell genomes, was loaded into each replicate PCR. Purified libraries were measured with a Qubit 3.0 fluorometer, size-checked on a Bioanalyzer 2100, and measured again with the KAPA Library Quantification kit. Every immunoSEQ 96-well plate was sequenced on a separate single-read 150-cycle Illumina NextSeq 550 flow cell. Processing in the source paper ran as follows. Because the immunoSEQ output included only junctional sequences and no quality scores, the filtering could not be the same as the filtering used for full-length reads. Sequences were annotated with PyIR, a Python wrapper for IgBLAST v1.9, using IMGT germline references to assign V/J genes and CDR3. Reads were removed for weak V/J assignments (E-value above 1e-6), missing CDR3, stop codons, out-of-frame junctions, or ambiguous translated residues. V3J clonotypes were defined as sequences sharing the same inferred V gene, J gene, and CDR3 amino acid sequence. To compute the percentage overlap between repertoires, the number of shared unique clonotypes was divided by the size of the smaller repertoire. RTK rarefaction, the Chao1 estimator, and Recon v2.1 estimates of unobserved clonotypes were used to assess repertoire richness. For all TCRbeta clonotypes obtained by the gDNA method from several donors, generation probabilities were computed with OLGA. Here the immuneACCESS table is served through TCRdb, limited to in-frame sequences with V and J called. Missing clones are a known gap in these copies; in checked studies unresolved V genes cover under half, and the rest lacks a known reason. Clonal size and the V and J genes are those of that table, whereas D and trimming came from the DNA. The sample includes 2 million to 2.5 million clones, with 85% to 95% observed a single time. The ten top clones hold roughly 0.36% of the sample.

The source material was naive CD4+ T cells from PBMCs. Per the publication, the cell subset or site label means: CD45RA+ positively selected. This clonotype was sampled from a man aged 18 to 29 in good health. Some clones in this sample may be carry-over from other donors' samples.

The CDR3 in this case is CASSQSGTIQGYTF. The sequence in DNA is TGCGCCAGCAGCCAATCAGGGACCATTCAGGGCTACACCTTC. The chain joins TRBV4-1 to TRBJ1-2, with TRBD1 as a weak D call on 5 bases. Trimming costs V 2 bases and J 8 bases, and their ends lie 15 bases apart. Looking up the germline V gene yields CDR1 MGHRA and CDR2 YSYEKL. Taken from cysteine to phenylalanine, the CDR3 has 14 residues. Of the read, only the CDR3 DNA is kept; its 42 bases are in frame from base 1.